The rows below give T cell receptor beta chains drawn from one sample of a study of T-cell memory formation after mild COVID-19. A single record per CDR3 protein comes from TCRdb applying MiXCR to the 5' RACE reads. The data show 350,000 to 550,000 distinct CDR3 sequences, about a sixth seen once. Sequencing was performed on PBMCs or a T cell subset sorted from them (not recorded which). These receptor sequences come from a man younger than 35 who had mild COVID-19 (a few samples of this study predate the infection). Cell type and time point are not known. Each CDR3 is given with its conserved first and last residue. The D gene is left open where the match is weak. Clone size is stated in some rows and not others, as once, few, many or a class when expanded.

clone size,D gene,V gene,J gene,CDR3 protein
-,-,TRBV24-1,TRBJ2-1,CATSQPGGNEQFF
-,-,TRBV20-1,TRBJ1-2,CSARDPVGGYGYTF
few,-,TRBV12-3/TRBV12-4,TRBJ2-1,CASSRAYNEQFF
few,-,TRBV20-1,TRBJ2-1,CSAPWASHEQFF
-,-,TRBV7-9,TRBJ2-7,CASSLSASSEQYF
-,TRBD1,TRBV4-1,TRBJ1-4,CASSHPPGQGARKLFF
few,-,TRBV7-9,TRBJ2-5,CASSPARRSFQETQYF
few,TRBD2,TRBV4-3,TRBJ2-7,CASSQDWGGSSYEQYF
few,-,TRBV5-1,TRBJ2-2,CASSLRGGQNTGELFF
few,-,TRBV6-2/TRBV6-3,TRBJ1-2,CASRLGLLVTYTF
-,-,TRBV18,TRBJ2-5,CASSPDGQETQYF
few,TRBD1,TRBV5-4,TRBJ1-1,CASSLGTGNTFF
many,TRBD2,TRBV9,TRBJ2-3,CASSRPGLAPDTQYF
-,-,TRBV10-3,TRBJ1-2,CAISDSTRGRNSVGYTF
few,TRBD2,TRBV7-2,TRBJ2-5,CASSLVRTSGVETQYF
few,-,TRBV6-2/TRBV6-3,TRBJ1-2,CASSYSNPALGYTF
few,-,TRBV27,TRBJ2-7,CASSSTGSPYEQYF
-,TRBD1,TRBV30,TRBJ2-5,CAGTGKETQYF
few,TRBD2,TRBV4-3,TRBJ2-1,CASSQDLASGGAGQFF
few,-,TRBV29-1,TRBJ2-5,CSVDQGRGRTQYF
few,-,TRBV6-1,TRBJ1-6,CASRPDGEFYSPLHF
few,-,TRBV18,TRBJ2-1,CASSPPSLENEQFF
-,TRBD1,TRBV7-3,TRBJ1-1,CASSLHYRGQSDNTEAFF
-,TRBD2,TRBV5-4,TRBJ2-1,CASSLGAGDYNEQFF
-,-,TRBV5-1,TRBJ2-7,CASSLEGTYEQYF
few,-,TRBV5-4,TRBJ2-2,CASSLVLENTGELFF
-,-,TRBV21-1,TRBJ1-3,CASSNSGQGGNTIYF
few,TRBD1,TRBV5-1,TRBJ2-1,CASQGQGLINEQFF
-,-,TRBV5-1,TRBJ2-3,CASSLAGADYTTDTQYF